Here is one TCR beta chain with its context. What it binds is not known. The record originates from a study of cytomegalovirus exposure and HLA in healthy donors. Between the trimmed V and J ends, which lost 8 bases and 0 bases, there was a span of 10 bases. The CDR3 loop spans 14 amino acids. Per germline, CDR1 MNHNS and CDR2 SASEGT. The study ran its PCR with 60 Vbeta and 13 Jbeta primers. Sequencing was performed with immunoSEQ multiplex PCR; in TCRdb, only in-frame clones are kept and a portion is missing. The table has about 130,000 clones, about 74% seen once. Findings of the study overall: Common viral pathogens (according to a later analysis) appeared linked to several of the most significant clusters. In most subjects, TCR beta sequences reportedly gave accurate predictions of HLA-A and HLA-B alleles. A missense variant in DCLRE1C was later tied to TCR beta V- and J-gene trimming. The authors enumerated over 150 TCR beta chains as linked to cytomegalovirus.

The rearrangement links TRBV6-1 to TRBJ1-4; no clear D gene. The sequencing input was PBMCs. The TCR sequence derives from a woman in her forties or fifties in good health and CMV-seropositive. CDR3 loop: CASSGFTTNEKLFF. The DNA for the CDR3 is TGTGCCAGCTCGGGGTTTACAACTAATGAAAAACTGTTTTTT.